One sample yielded the 5 T cell receptor beta chains listed below, sequenced in a study of T cells in tumors after PD-1 blockade. Some clones are missing from TCRdb's copy, which holds only in-frame ones; the method was immunoSEQ multiplex PCR. The top ten clones hold roughly 15% of a sample with about 12,000 clones, 60% to 70% of them seen once. The sequencing used tumor tissue, collected before anti-PD-1 treatment. The receptors originated from a human donor with basal cell carcinoma.

V usage is TRBV24-1 and J usage is TRBJ1-5, with 8 positions matching TRBD1. Germline V lookup: CDR1 KGHDR, CDR2 SFDVKD. The CDR3 has 12 residues. The J segment lost 2 bases and the V segment lost 12 bases, leaving 2 bases of the junction unmatched. CDR3 region: CAAGQGNQPQHF. In nucleotides, the CDR3 is TGTGCCGCGGGACAGGGCAATCAGCCCCAGCATTTT.

The CDR3 spells CASSSRAGNTGELFF. The CDR3 DNA follows: TGTGCCAGCAGCTCTCGGGCCGGTAACACCGGGGAGCTGTTTTTT. This chain connects TRBV7-9 to TRBJ2-2; D unclear. Germline CDR1 is SEHNR and CDR2 is FQNEAQ (reference sequence). CDR3 length: 15 residues. V was clipped by 4 bases and J by 2 bases, with 11 bases between them.

This chain joins TRBV28 and TRBJ2-1; 8 nucleotides agree with TRBD2. The CDR3 length is 18 residues. CDR1 is MDHEN, CDR2 SYDVKM, per germline. V dropped 6 bases and J dropped 4; count of bases not matched to a gene: 17. DNA for the CDR3: TGTGCCAGCAGACTCATTCACCGAGCGGGAGCCTATTACAATGAGCAGTTCTTC. Its protein product is CASRLIHRAGAYYNEQFF.

This chain links TRBV6-5 with TRBJ2-7; 9 bases match TRBD1. V was pared by 5 bases and J by 6 bases, with 8 bases of the junction left unmatched. The CDR3 length is 14 residues. Germline V gene lookup returns CDR1 MNHEY and CDR2 SVGAGI. The CDR3 nucleotides are TGTGCCAGCAGTCGCACAGGGGGCGCGGGCGAGCAGTACTTC. Translation: CASSRTGGAGEQYF.

The chain joins TRBV19 to TRBJ2-7; D is possibly TRBD1 or TRBD2 (5 bases each). The V and J ends lost 3 bases and 7 bases respectively, with 19 bases between them. The CDR3 totals 15 residues. Germline V lookup: CDR1 LNHDA, CDR2 SQIVND (reference sequence). The CDR3 sequence is CASSITSSTGREQYF. CDR3 in DNA: TGTGCCAGTAGTATTACCAGCTCAACGGGGCGGGAGCAGTACTTC.